This TCR beta chain was recovered during a study of shared clonotypes between healthy human individuals. About this clone itself: The sample carries other DNA sequences with the same CDR3.

Germline V gene sequence: CDR1 LNHDA, CDR2 SQIVND (reference sequence). With 3 bases clipped from V and 7 bases from J, the junction kept 6 bases outside the gene matches. This CDR3 is 13 amino acids long. In replicate PCRs of sorted subsets, 150 to 200 ng DNA, approximately 30,000 T cell genomes, was used. Sequencing was performed with immunoSEQ multiplex PCR; in TCRdb, only in-frame clones are kept and a portion is missing. Among about 1,900,000 clones listed, about 95% were seen once. It was CD45RO-negative cells, positively selected for CCR7, that made up naive CD8 cells, with terminally differentiated effector memory CD45RA+ cells excluded.

The TCR sequence derives from a man younger than 30 in good health. Sequencing input: naive CD8+ T cells sorted from blood. This chain links TRBV19 with TRBJ2-7; 7 bases fit TRBD1. CDR3 amino acids: CASSIDREGEQYF. DNA of the CDR3: TGTGCCAGTAGTATTGACAGGGAAGGGGAGCAGTACTTC. Using reference TRBV19 and TRBJ2-7 for the parts outside the CDR3, the full variable domain is DGGITQSPKYLFRKEGQNVTLSCEQNLNHDAMYWYRQDPGQGLRLIYYSQIVNDFQKGDIAEGYSVSREKKESFPLTVTSAQKNPTAFYLCASSIDREGEQYFGPGTRLTVT.